This is a list of T cell receptor beta chains from one sample in a study of Ad26.COV2.S vaccination and SARS-CoV-2 variants. This table comes from immunoSEQ multiplex PCR, and its TCRdb copy is limited to in-frame clones, with some not included. This table holds 400,000 or so clones, about nine tenths found once. Material: peripheral blood, obtained in a trial of Ad26.COV2.S vaccine versus placebo. Receptors originate from a person between 18 and 65 years old who received the Ad26.COV2.S COVID-19 vaccine or a placebo. Each CDR3 is given with its conserved first and last residue. A D gene is named only where the DNA matches it firmly. A row's size may be missing; if present it is once, few, many or a size class.

V gene	J gene	D gene	clone size	CDR3 protein	CDR3 DNA
TRBV27	TRBJ1-5	NA	NA	CASSSQDGGNQPQHF	TGTGCCAGCAGTTCGCAGGATGGGGGCAATCAGCCCCAGCATTTT
TRBV21-1	TRBJ1-5	NA	NA	CASSKVTGAYSNQPQHF	TGTGCCAGCAGCAAAGTTACAGGGGCGTATAGCAATCAGCCCCAGCATTTT
TRBV6-5	TRBJ2-5	TRBD1	NA	CASSYRTGVEETQYF	TGTGCCAGCAGTTACCGAACAGGGGTAGAGGAGACCCAGTACTTC
TRBV14	TRBJ2-3	NA	NA	CASSPPGLSTDTQYF	TGTGCCAGCAGCCCCCCGGGACTGAGCACAGATACGCAGTATTTT
TRBV5-1	TRBJ1-6	NA	NA	CASSLGSQNSPLHF	TGCGCCAGCAGCTTAGGCAGCCAAAATTCACCCCTCCACTTT
TRBV18	TRBJ1-1	TRBD1	NA	CASSPGTGREAFF	TGTGCCAGCTCACCCGGGACAGGACGTGAAGCTTTCTTT
TRBV7-2	TRBJ2-2	NA	NA	CASSFPLGAGFTGELFF	TGTGCCAGCAGCTTTCCCCTGGGGGCAGGGTTCACCGGGGAGCTGTTTTTT
TRBV5-1	TRBJ2-7	TRBD2	NA	CASRPGLGIYEQYF	TGCGCCAGCAGACCGGGACTAGGCATCTACGAGCAGTACTTC
TRBV10-3	TRBJ2-5	NA	NA	CAISVTGRETQYF	TGTGCCATCAGCGTAACAGGAAGAGAGACCCAGTACTTC
TRBV5-5	TRBJ2-1	NA	once	CASSLEQLGYNEQFF	TGTGCCAGCAGCTTGGAACAGCTCGGCTACAATGAGCAGTTCTTC
TRBV11-3	TRBJ2-1	TRBD1	many	CASSPLAQGARSYNEQFF	TGTGCCAGCAGCCCCCTCGCACAGGGGGCTCGAAGCTACAATGAGCAGTTCTTC
TRBV3-1/TRBV3-2	TRBJ2-1	TRBD2	once	CASSRRGGGGGKGNEQFF	TGTGCCAGCAGCCGAAGGGGCGGCGGGGGGGGCAAGGGCAATGAGCAGTTCTTC
TRBV19	TRBJ1-1	NA	few	CASSLQGAYTEAFF	TGTGCCAGTAGTCTCCAGGGAGCGTACACTGAAGCTTTCTTT
TRBV19	TRBJ2-1	TRBD2	NA	CASSMALAGGYNEQFF	TGTGCCAGTAGTATGGCACTAGCGGGGGGGTACAATGAGCAGTTCTTC
TRBV29-1	TRBJ2-3	NA	NA	CSVDRQGTDTQYF	TGCAGCGTTGATCGACAGGGCACAGATACGCAGTATTTT
TRBV15	TRBJ1-1	TRBD1	NA	CATSNAGQVNTEAFF	TGTGCCACCAGCAACGCCGGACAGGTGAACACTGAAGCTTTCTTT
TRBV12-3/TRBV12-4	TRBJ2-7	NA	NA	CASSPTAYEQYF	TGTGCCAGCAGCCCGACGGCCTACGAGCAGTACTTC
TRBV6-6	TRBJ1-4	TRBD1	NA	CASSRLWDRGGLSEKLFF	TGTGCCAGCAGTCGACTGTGGGACAGGGGCGGGTTGAGTGAAAAACTGTTTTTT
TRBV7-9	TRBJ2-2	NA	NA	CASSSLSAGELFF	TGTGCCAGCAGCTCATTGTCGGCCGGGGAGCTGTTTTTT
TRBV7-2	TRBJ1-3	NA	NA	CASSLYGNTIYF	TGTGCCAGCAGCTTATACGGAAACACCATATATTTT
TRBV14	TRBJ2-5	TRBD1	NA	CASSQLTGDRETQYF	TGTGCCAGCAGCCAATTGACAGGGGATCGGGAGACCCAGTACTTC
TRBV21-1	TRBJ2-3	NA	once	CASWQFEYCWVASFTDTQYF	TGTGCCAGCTGGCAGTTCGAGTATTGTTGGGTGGCCAGTTTCACAGATACGCAGTATTTT
TRBV11-2	TRBJ1-1	NA	NA	CASSLGMNTEAFF	TGTGCCAGCAGCTTAGGGATGAACACTGAAGCTTTCTTT
TRBV5-5	TRBJ1-4	NA	NA	CASSFTEGYRGKLFF	TGTGCCAGCAGCTTCACGGAGGGGTATCGTGGAAAACTGTTTTTT
TRBV7-6	TRBJ2-7	NA	NA	CASSLESVGWGFPYEQYF	TGTGCCAGCAGCTTAGAGAGTGTTGGTTGGGGTTTCCCCTACGAGCAGTACTTC
TRBV4-1	TRBJ2-1	TRBD1	NA	CASSQVRDRGVVQFF	TGCGCCAGCAGCCAAGTCAGGGACAGGGGAGTGGTACAGTTCTTC
TRBV11-3	TRBJ2-1	NA	NA	CASSLRGLSSYNEQFF	TGTGCCAGCAGCTTACGGGGCCTGAGCTCCTACAATGAGCAGTTCTTC
TRBV7-9	TRBJ2-1	TRBD2	NA	CASSRGLAGLFQFF	TGTGCCAGCAGCCGTGGACTAGCGGGGTTGTTCCAGTTCTTC
TRBV13	TRBJ2-3	NA	NA	CASSLSWDTQYF	TGTGCCAGCAGCTTATCGTGGGATACGCAGTATTTT
TRBV7-2	TRBJ2-1	TRBD2	NA	CASSLVLAGGNEQFF	TGTGCCAGCAGCTTAGTCCTAGCGGGGGGGAATGAGCAGTTCTTC
TRBV4-3	TRBJ2-3	TRBD2	NA	CASSQESSGGAWTDTQYF	TGCGCCAGCAGCCAAGAGTCTAGCGGGGGGGCCTGGACAGATACGCAGTATTTT
TRBV10-3	TRBJ1-2	NA	NA	CAISQGVLENYGYTF	TGTGCCATCAGCCAAGGGGTGTTAGAGAACTATGGCTACACCTTC
TRBV7-9	TRBJ1-6	NA	few	CASSLSGTSSSYNSPLHF	TGTGCCAGCAGCTTAAGTGGGACGTCGAGCTCCTATAATTCACCCCTCCACTTT
TRBV10-1	TRBJ1-1	NA	NA	CASSEWNTEAFF	TGCGCCAGCAGTGAGTGGAACACTGAAGCTTTCTTT
TRBV18	TRBJ1-1	NA	NA	CASSPLQGADTEAFF	TGTGCCAGCTCTCCCTTACAGGGAGCGGACACTGAAGCTTTCTTT
TRBV2	TRBJ2-7	NA	once	CASSVSGDEQYF	TGTGCCAGCAGTGTATCGGGGGACGAGCAGTACTTC
TRBV3-1/TRBV3-2	TRBJ2-7	TRBD2	NA	CASSQGAGGEQYF	TGTGCCAGCAGCCAAGGAGCGGGGGGCGAGCAGTACTTC
TRBV11-2	TRBJ2-1	TRBD1	NA	CASSRETGAYNEQFF	TGTGCCAGCAGCCGTGAGACAGGGGCCTACAATGAGCAGTTCTTC
TRBV5-6	TRBJ1-1	TRBD1	NA	CASSAYRQGGEAFF	TGTGCCAGCAGCGCATACCGACAGGGAGGTGAAGCTTTCTTT
TRBV5-6	TRBJ2-1	NA	few	CASSWEVNEQFF	TGTGCCAGCAGCTGGGAGGTCAATGAGCAGTTCTTC
TRBV5-1	TRBJ1-2	TRBD1	NA	CASSPDRGYGYTF	TGCGCCAGCAGCCCCGACAGGGGCTATGGCTACACCTTC
TRBV2	TRBJ1-2	NA	NA	CASSSGRTNYGYTF	TGTGCCAGCAGCTCGGGACGGACTAACTATGGCTACACCTTC
TRBV9	TRBJ2-3	NA	NA	CASSVARSHSTDTQYF	TGTGCCAGCAGCGTAGCTAGGTCTCATAGCACAGATACGCAGTATTTT
TRBV30	TRBJ2-7	TRBD2	NA	CAWGTSGGYEQYF	TGTGCCTGGGGGACTAGCGGGGGATACGAGCAGTACTTC
TRBV2	TRBJ2-1	TRBD2	NA	CASYSGTSGGANEQFF	TGTGCCAGCTATTCCGGGACTAGCGGGGGGGCCAATGAGCAGTTCTTC
TRBV19	TRBJ1-1	NA	NA	CASSPNTEAFF	TGTGCCAGTAGTCCGAACACTGAAGCTTTCTTT
TRBV5-1	TRBJ1-6	NA	NA	CASSSFPGSSYNSPLHF	TGCGCCAGCAGCTCCTTCCCCGGGAGCTCCTATAATTCACCCCTCCACTTT
TRBV7-9	TRBJ2-5	TRBD2	NA	CASSLAPAGARETQYF	TGTGCCAGCAGCTTAGCGCCAGCGGGGGCAAGGGAGACCCAGTACTTC
TRBV5-1	TRBJ1-1	TRBD1	NA	CASSSGTGRAFF	TGCGCCAGCAGCTCGGGGACAGGGAGAGCTTTCTTT
TRBV5-4	TRBJ1-1	NA	once	CASSRPDTENTEAFF	TGTGCCAGCAGCCGACCAGATACAGAGAACACTGAAGCTTTCTTT
TRBV5-4	TRBJ1-1	NA	NA	CASTKGLGDTEAFF	TGTGCCAGCACCAAGGGACTTGGGGACACTGAAGCTTTCTTT